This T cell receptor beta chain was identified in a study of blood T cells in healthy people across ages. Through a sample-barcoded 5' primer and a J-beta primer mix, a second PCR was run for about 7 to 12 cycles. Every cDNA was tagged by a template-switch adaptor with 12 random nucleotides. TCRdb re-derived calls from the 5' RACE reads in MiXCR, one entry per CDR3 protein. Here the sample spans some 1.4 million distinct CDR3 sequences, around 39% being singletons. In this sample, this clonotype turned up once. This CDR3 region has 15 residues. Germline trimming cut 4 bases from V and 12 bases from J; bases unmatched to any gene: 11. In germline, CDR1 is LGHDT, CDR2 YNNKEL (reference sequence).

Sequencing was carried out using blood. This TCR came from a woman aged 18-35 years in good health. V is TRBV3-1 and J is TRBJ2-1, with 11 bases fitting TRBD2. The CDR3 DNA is TGTGCCAGCAGCCCTAGGAGCTATAGCGGGAGGGGGCAGTTCTTC. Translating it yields CASSPRSYSGRGQFF.